This T cell receptor (beta chain) is from a study of T-cell reconstitution after alpha-beta-depleted transplantation in children. The study, taken as a whole, reports: After transplant, at about two months, alpha-beta T cells were reportedly derived from several hundred expanded graft clones. A year post-transplant, T-cell counts and diversity derived mostly from newly produced T cells.

This clonotype was observed a few times. The antigen remains unidentified. Preparing the TCRbeta library involved the use of unique molecular identifiers. A single record per CDR3 protein comes from TCRdb applying MiXCR to the PCR reads. The repertoire includes 300,000 to 400,000 distinct CDR3 sequences, about a sixth of them detected once, and approximately 44% sits in the top ten. The CDR3 sequence is 13 residues long. Trimming cost V 2 bases and J 10 bases, with 12 bases left between them. The receptor comes from a male patient aged 2 to 10 who had a stem cell transplant for acute lymphoblastic leukemia, so the T cells may come from the graft donor. Sequencing was performed on PBMCs, mostly from graft donor cells, taken 360 days after TCRalphabeta/CD19-depleted stem cell transplant. V and J are TRBV12-3 or TRBV12-4 and TRBJ2-1, with a tentative D call TRBD2 (6 bases). CDR3 amino acids: CASSLPPGEEQFF. For the CDR3, the DNA is TGTGCCAGCAGTTTACCCCCGGGAGAAGAGCAGTTCTTC.